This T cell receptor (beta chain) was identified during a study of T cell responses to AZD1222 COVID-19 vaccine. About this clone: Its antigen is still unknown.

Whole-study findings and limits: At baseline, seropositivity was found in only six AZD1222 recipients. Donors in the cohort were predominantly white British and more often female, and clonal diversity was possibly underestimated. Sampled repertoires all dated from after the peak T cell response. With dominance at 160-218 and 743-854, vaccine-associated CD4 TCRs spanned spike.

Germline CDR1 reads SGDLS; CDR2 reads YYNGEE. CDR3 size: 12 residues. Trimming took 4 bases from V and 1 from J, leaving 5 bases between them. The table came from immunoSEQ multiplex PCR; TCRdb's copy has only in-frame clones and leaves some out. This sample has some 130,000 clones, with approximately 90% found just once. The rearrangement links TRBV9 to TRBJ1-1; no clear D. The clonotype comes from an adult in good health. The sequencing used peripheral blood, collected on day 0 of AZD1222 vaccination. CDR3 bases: TGTGCCAGCAGCCCCCGGAACACTGAAGCTTTCTTT. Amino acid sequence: CASSPRNTEAFF.